This record looks at one T cell receptor beta chain sequence and its context. The antigen remains unidentified. The data belong to a study of cytomegalovirus exposure and HLA in healthy donors. Study results and caveats: Available immune exposure information covered CMV serostatus only. Looking again later, the authors saw that most CMV-associated TCR beta chains seemed HLA-restricted.

PCR employed 60 Vbeta and 13 Jbeta primers. Repertoires were generated with immunoSEQ multiplex PCR, while TCRdb's copy carries only in-frame clones and drops some. The sample holds about 190,000 clones, over 70% seen once. CDR1 SGHRS and CDR2 YFSETQ come from the germline V gene. The CDR3 has 15 residues. V shed 1 base and J shed 0 bases, with 7 bases lying between them. This clonotype was sampled from a woman under 30 in good health and CMV-seronegative. This chain uses TRBV5-1 with TRBJ2-2; D not resolved. Specimen: PBMCs. CDR3 sequence reads: CASSLTDANTGELFF. The DNA of the CDR3 is TGCGCCAGCAGCTTGACAGATGCGAACACCGGGGAGCTGTTTTTT.